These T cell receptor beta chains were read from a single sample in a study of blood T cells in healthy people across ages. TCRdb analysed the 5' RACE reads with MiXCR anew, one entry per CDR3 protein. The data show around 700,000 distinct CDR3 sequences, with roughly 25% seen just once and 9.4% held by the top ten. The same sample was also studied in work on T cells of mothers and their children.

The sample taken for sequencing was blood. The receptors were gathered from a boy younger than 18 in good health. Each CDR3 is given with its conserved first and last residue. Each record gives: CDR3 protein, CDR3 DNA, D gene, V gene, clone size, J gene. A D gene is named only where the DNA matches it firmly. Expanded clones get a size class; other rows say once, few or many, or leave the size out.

cdr3_aa: CASSQDSVNTEAFF
cdr3_nt: TGCGCCAGCAGCCAAGATTCTGTGAACACTGAAGCTTTCTTT
d_call: -
v_call: TRBV4-3
clone_size: few
j_call: TRBJ1-1

cdr3_aa: CASSRILLSRDRDYEQFF
cdr3_nt: TGCGCCAGCAGCCGCATACTACTGTCCCGGGACAGGGACTATGAGCAGTTCTTC
d_call: TRBD1
v_call: TRBV4-1
clone_size: -
j_call: TRBJ2-1

cdr3_aa: CASSQGSRNQPQHF
cdr3_nt: TGTGCCAGCAGCCAAGGGAGCAGAAATCAGCCCCAGCATTTT
d_call: -
v_call: TRBV3-1
clone_size: -
j_call: TRBJ1-5

cdr3_aa: CSVKAGGPYNEQFF
cdr3_nt: TGCAGCGTGAAAGCGGGAGGGCCTTACAATGAGCAGTTCTTC
d_call: TRBD2
v_call: TRBV29-1
clone_size: -
j_call: TRBJ2-1

cdr3_aa: CASSLSFGTTNYGYTF
cdr3_nt: TGTGCCAGCAGCTTAAGCTTCGGGACAACTAACTATGGCTACACCTTC
d_call: -
v_call: TRBV7-9
clone_size: -
j_call: TRBJ1-2

cdr3_aa: CSPRWGATGPSNEKLFF
cdr3_nt: TGCAGCCCTCGCTGGGGGGCGACAGGGCCCTCAAATGAAAAACTGTTTTTT
d_call: TRBD1
v_call: TRBV29-1
clone_size: few
j_call: TRBJ1-4

cdr3_aa: CASSSASGALYEQYF
cdr3_nt: TGTGCCAGCAGCTCAGCTAGCGGCGCACTCTACGAGCAGTACTTC
d_call: TRBD2
v_call: TRBV3-1
clone_size: -
j_call: TRBJ2-7

cdr3_aa: CASNSRGEAKNIQYF
cdr3_nt: TGTGCCAGCAACTCCAGGGGAGAGGCCAAAAACATTCAGTACTTC
d_call: -
v_call: TRBV13
clone_size: -
j_call: TRBJ2-4

cdr3_aa: CASSLEGGTYEQYF
cdr3_nt: TGCGCCAGCAGCTTGGAAGGGGGGACCTACGAGCAGTACTTC
d_call: -
v_call: TRBV5-1
clone_size: few
j_call: TRBJ2-7

cdr3_aa: CATSELRDRDIVQFF
cdr3_nt: TGTGCCACCAGTGAACTCCGGGACAGGGACATAGTGCAGTTCTTC
d_call: TRBD1
v_call: TRBV24-1
clone_size: -
j_call: TRBJ2-1

cdr3_aa: CAISDPPGANYGYTF
cdr3_nt: TGTGCCATCAGTGATCCCCCGGGAGCTAACTATGGCTACACCTTC
d_call: -
v_call: TRBV10-3
clone_size: once
j_call: TRBJ1-2

cdr3_aa: CATSRTATNEKLFF
cdr3_nt: TGTGCCACCAGCAGGACAGCCACAAATGAAAAACTGTTTTTT
d_call: -
v_call: TRBV15
clone_size: -
j_call: TRBJ1-4

cdr3_aa: CSARDLVQGGRSPLHF
cdr3_nt: TGCAGTGCTAGAGATCTCGTCCAGGGCGGTCGCTCACCCCTCCACTTT
d_call: -
v_call: TRBV20-1
clone_size: -
j_call: TRBJ1-6

cdr3_aa: CASSEAHRSGAETQYF
cdr3_nt: TGTGCCAGCAGTGAAGCCCACCGTAGCGGGGCGGAGACCCAGTACTTC
d_call: TRBD2
v_call: TRBV2
clone_size: -
j_call: TRBJ2-5

cdr3_aa: CASALSYQETQYF
cdr3_nt: TGTGCTAGTGCCTTATCGTACCAAGAGACCCAGTACTTC
d_call: -
v_call: TRBV12-5
clone_size: few
j_call: TRBJ2-5

cdr3_aa: CASSSLQGTWDGYTF
cdr3_nt: TGTGCCAGCAGTTCGTTGCAGGGTACCTGGGATGGCTACACCTTC
d_call: -
v_call: TRBV6-2/TRBV6-3
clone_size: -
j_call: TRBJ1-2

cdr3_aa: CSVEDPMGDTGELFF
cdr3_nt: TGCAGCGTTGAAGATCCAATGGGGGACACCGGGGAGCTGTTTTTT
d_call: -
v_call: TRBV29-1
clone_size: -
j_call: TRBJ2-2

cdr3_aa: CASSLISGPDYEQYF
cdr3_nt: TGTGCCAGCAGTCTTATCAGCGGTCCCGACTACGAGCAGTACTTC
d_call: -
v_call: TRBV28
clone_size: few
j_call: TRBJ2-7

cdr3_aa: CASSQVVDVETQYF
cdr3_nt: TGCGCCAGCAGCCAAGTCGTTGACGTCGAGACCCAGTACTTC
d_call: -
v_call: TRBV4-3
clone_size: few
j_call: TRBJ2-5

cdr3_aa: CASSLRQGQKLFF
cdr3_nt: TGCGCCAGCAGCCTCCGACAGGGACAAAAACTGTTTTTT
d_call: TRBD1
v_call: TRBV5-1
clone_size: -
j_call: TRBJ1-4

cdr3_aa: CSVGPGQETQYF
cdr3_nt: TGCAGCGTTGGGCCGGGACAAGAGACCCAGTACTTC
d_call: -
v_call: TRBV29-1
clone_size: few
j_call: TRBJ2-5

cdr3_aa: CASSPRDSGATQYF
cdr3_nt: TGTGCCAGCAGCCCCCGGGACAGTGGCGCGACCCAGTACTTC
d_call: TRBD1
v_call: TRBV11-2
clone_size: -
j_call: TRBJ2-5

cdr3_aa: CASVNRRNQPQHF
cdr3_nt: TGCGCCAGCGTGAACAGGAGGAATCAGCCCCAGCATTTT
d_call: -
v_call: TRBV2
clone_size: -
j_call: TRBJ1-5

cdr3_aa: CASSPPRQGKNTEAFF
cdr3_nt: TGTGCCAGCAGCCCACCCCGACAGGGAAAGAACACTGAAGCTTTCTTT
d_call: -
v_call: TRBV21-1
clone_size: few
j_call: TRBJ1-1

cdr3_aa: CAIGQGQGEETQYF
cdr3_nt: TGTGCCATCGGTCAGGGACAGGGCGAAGAGACCCAGTACTTC
d_call: TRBD1
v_call: TRBV10-3
clone_size: few
j_call: TRBJ2-5

cdr3_aa: CASSAPGKTPSSTDTQYF
cdr3_nt: TGTGCCAGCAGTGCACCTGGGAAAACGCCTTCTAGCACAGATACGCAGTATTTT
d_call: -
v_call: TRBV6-2/TRBV6-3
clone_size: once
j_call: TRBJ2-3

cdr3_aa: CASSFFGQGLGTEAFF
cdr3_nt: TGTGCCAGCAGTTTTTTCGGACAGGGGCTGGGGACTGAAGCTTTCTTT
d_call: TRBD1
v_call: TRBV28
clone_size: -
j_call: TRBJ1-1

cdr3_aa: CASSQKSDLSAFF
cdr3_nt: TGTGCCAGCAGCCAAAAGTCCGACCTATCAGCTTTCTTT
d_call: -
v_call: TRBV3-1
clone_size: -
j_call: TRBJ1-1

cdr3_aa: CASSLGWGANVLTF
cdr3_nt: TGTGCCAGCAGTTTGGGATGGGGGGCCAACGTCCTGACTTTC
d_call: -
v_call: TRBV6-5
clone_size: -
j_call: TRBJ2-6

cdr3_aa: CASSFKGASEQYF
cdr3_nt: TGTGCCAGCAGTTTCAAGGGGGCCTCCGAGCAGTACTTC
d_call: TRBD1
v_call: TRBV27
clone_size: -
j_call: TRBJ2-7

cdr3_aa: CSVGVRLANYGYTF
cdr3_nt: TGCAGCGTTGGGGTCAGACTAGCTAACTATGGCTACACCTTC
d_call: -
v_call: TRBV29-1
clone_size: -
j_call: TRBJ1-2

cdr3_aa: CASSKGVGNEQFF
cdr3_nt: TGTGCCAGCAGCAAAGGGGTAGGCAATGAGCAGTTCTTC
d_call: -
v_call: TRBV11-2
clone_size: -
j_call: TRBJ2-1

cdr3_aa: CASSLERFQETQYF
cdr3_nt: TGCGCCAGCAGCTTGGAACGCTTCCAAGAGACCCAGTACTTC
d_call: -
v_call: TRBV5-1
clone_size: -
j_call: TRBJ2-5

cdr3_aa: CASSVPTEYNEQFF
cdr3_nt: TGTGCCAGCAGTGTCCCCACAGAATACAATGAGCAGTTCTTC
d_call: -
v_call: TRBV6-1
clone_size: -
j_call: TRBJ2-1

cdr3_aa: CASVGQGGNEQFF
cdr3_nt: TGTGCCAGCGTTGGACAGGGAGGGAATGAGCAGTTCTTC
d_call: -
v_call: TRBV6-5
clone_size: -
j_call: TRBJ2-1

cdr3_aa: CSAREPLGTQYF
cdr3_nt: TGCAGTGCTAGAGAGCCCTTAGGGACCCAGTACTTC
d_call: -
v_call: TRBV20-1
clone_size: -
j_call: TRBJ2-5

cdr3_aa: CASSLSTSGSYEQFF
cdr3_nt: TGTGCCAGCAGCTTATCCACTAGCGGGAGCTATGAGCAGTTCTTC
d_call: TRBD2
v_call: TRBV7-3
clone_size: -
j_call: TRBJ2-1